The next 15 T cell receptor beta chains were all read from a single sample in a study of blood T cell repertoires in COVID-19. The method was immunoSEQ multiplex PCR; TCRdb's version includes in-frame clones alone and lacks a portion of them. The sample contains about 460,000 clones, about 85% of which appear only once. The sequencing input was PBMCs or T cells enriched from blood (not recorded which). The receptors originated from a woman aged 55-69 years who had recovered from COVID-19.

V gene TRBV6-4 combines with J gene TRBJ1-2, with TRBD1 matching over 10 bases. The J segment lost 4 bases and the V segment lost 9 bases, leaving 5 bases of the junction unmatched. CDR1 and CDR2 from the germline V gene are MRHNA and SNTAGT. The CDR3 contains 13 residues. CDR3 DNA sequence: TGTGCCAGTCCGGACAGGGGGTTCTATGGCTACACCTTC. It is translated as CASPDRGFYGYTF.

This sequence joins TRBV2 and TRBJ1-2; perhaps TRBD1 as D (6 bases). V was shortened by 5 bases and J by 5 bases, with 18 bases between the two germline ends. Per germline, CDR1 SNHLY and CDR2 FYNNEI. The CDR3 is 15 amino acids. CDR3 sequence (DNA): TGTGCCAGCAGTAGGGGGTTCTCCTATGCTTATGGCTACACCTTC. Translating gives CASSRGFSYAYGYTF.

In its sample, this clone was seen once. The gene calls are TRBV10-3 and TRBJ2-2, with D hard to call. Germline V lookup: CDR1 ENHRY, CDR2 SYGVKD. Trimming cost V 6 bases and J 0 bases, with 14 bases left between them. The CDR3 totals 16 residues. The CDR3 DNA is TGTGCCATCAGGTCAGTTACAGCCGCGAACACCGGGGAGCTGTTTTTT. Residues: CAIRSVTAANTGELFF.

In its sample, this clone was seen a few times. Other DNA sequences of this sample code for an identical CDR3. The CDR3 reads CASSALRDNEQFF. The CDR3 region has the DNA TGTGCCAGCAGTGCCCTCCGTGACAATGAGCAGTTCTTC. The rearrangement uses TRBV2 and TRBJ2-1; D ambiguous. The V gene's germline CDR1 is SNHLY and CDR2 FYNNEI. There are 13 residues in the CDR3. Trimming removed 4 bases at V and 5 bases at J, with 9 bases between.

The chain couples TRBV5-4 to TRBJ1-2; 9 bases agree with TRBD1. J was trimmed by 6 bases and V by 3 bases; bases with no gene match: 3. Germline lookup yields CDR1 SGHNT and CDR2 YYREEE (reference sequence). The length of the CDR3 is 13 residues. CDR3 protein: CASSSGQGDGYTF. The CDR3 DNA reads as TGTGCCAGCAGCTCGGGACAGGGAGATGGCTACACCTTC.

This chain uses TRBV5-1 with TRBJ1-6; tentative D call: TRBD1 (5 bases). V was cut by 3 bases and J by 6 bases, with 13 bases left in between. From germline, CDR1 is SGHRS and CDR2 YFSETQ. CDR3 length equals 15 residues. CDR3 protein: CASSSTGASNSPLHF. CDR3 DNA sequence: TGCGCCAGCAGCTCGACTGGGGCCTCTAATTCACCCCTCCACTTT.

The CDR3 loop reads CASSLFRDRVGDTQYF. CDR3 sequence (DNA): TGTGCCAGCAGTTTATTCCGGGACAGGGTTGGAGATACGCAGTATTTT. The J gene is TRBJ2-3, the V gene TRBV2; 9 nucleotides line up with TRBD1. Trimming took 5 bases from V and 5 from J; bases not matched to a gene: 11. CDR1 is SNHLY and CDR2 is FYNNEI in the germline V gene. The CDR3 totals 16 residues.

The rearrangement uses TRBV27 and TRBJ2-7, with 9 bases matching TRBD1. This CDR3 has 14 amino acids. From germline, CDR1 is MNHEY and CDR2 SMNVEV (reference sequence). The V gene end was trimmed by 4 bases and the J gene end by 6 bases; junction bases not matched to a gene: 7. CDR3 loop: CASSSRDRDFEQYF. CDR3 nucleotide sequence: TGTGCCAGCAGTTCCCGGGACAGGGATTTCGAGCAGTACTTC.

The CDR3 DNA reads TGCGCCTCGACAGTCACCGGGGAGCTGTTTTTT. This sequence encodes CASTVTGELFF. The J gene is TRBJ2-2, the V gene TRBV5-1, with a tentative D call TRBD1 (5 bases). V was clipped by 10 bases and J by 4 bases, with 8 bases between them. Germline CDR1 SGHRS, CDR2 YFSETQ. This CDR3 comprises 11 residues.

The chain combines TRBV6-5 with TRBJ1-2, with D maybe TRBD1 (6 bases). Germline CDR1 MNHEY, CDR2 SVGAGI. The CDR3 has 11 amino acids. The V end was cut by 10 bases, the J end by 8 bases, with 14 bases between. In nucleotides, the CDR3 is TGTGCCATTACAGGGTTCGGGGGCTACACCTTC. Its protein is CAITGFGGYTF.

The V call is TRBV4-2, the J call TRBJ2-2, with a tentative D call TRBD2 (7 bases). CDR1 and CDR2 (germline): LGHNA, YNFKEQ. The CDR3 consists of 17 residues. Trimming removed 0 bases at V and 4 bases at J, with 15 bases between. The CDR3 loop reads CASSQELGGRITGELFF. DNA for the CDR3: TGTGCCAGCAGCCAAGAGTTGGGGGGGCGCATCACCGGGGAGCTGTTTTTT.

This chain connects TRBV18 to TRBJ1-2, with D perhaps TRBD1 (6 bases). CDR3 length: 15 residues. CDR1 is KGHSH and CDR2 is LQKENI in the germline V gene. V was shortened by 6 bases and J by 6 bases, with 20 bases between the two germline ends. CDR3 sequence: CASSHSTGGLDGYTF. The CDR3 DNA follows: TGTGCCAGCTCCCACTCCACGGGGGGGCTGGATGGCTACACCTTC. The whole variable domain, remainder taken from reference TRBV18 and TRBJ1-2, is NAGVMQNPRHLVRRRGQEARLRCSPMKGHSHVYWYRQLPEEGLKFMVYLQKENIIDESGMPKERFSAEFPKEGPSILRIQQVVRGDSAAYFCASSHSTGGLDGYTFGSGTRLTVV.

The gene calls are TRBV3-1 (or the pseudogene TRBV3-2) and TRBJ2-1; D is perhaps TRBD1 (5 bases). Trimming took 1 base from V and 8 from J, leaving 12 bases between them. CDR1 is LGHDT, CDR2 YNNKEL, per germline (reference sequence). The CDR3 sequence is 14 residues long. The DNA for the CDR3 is TGTGCCAGCAGCCAAGCAGGGTCCAGACATGAGCAGTTCTTC. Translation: CASSQAGSRHEQFF.

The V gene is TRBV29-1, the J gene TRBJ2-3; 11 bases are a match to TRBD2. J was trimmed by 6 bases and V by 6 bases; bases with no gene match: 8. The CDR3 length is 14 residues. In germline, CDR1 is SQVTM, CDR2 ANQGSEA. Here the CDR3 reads CSVMTSGATDTQYF. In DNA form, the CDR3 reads TGCAGCGTCATGACTAGCGGGGCCACGGATACGCAGTATTTT.

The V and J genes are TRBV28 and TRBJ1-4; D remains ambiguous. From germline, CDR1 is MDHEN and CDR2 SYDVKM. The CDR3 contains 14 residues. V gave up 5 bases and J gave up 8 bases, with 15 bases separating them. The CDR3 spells CASSPLHPGEKLFF. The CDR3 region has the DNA TGTGCCAGCAGTCCCCTGCATCCGGGGGAAAAACTGTTTTTT.